What follows is one T cell receptor beta chain and its context. These data belong to a study of Graves' ophthalmopathy and Graves' hyperthyroidism. Amplified TCR beta CDR3 regions were obtained using RNA transcripts as template. Second-round multiplex PCR followed a first-round RT-PCR using HTBI primers. MiXCR, run by TCRdb on the multiplex PCR reads, gives a single entry per CDR3 protein. The table records about 740,000 distinct CDR3 sequences, 35% to 50% of them present only once. V was trimmed by 9 bases and J by 4 bases, leaving 9 bases between them. Germline V gives CDR1 SNHLY, CDR2 FYNNEI. CDR3 length equals 11 residues.

The chain links TRBV2 to TRBJ2-5; D is uncertain. Source material: peripheral blood. The sequence was obtained from an adult man with Graves' ophthalmopathy. CDR3 DNA: TGTGCCAGTACCGACGGAGAGACCCAGTACTTC. Translated: CASTDGETQYF.